The subject of this entry is one T cell receptor beta chain. This clonotype was seen more than once but under ten times. No antigen is known for it. Base quality data are lacking; no much larger clone is found one base away. Library prep was done by RT-PCR. Sequencing was performed on an Illumina HiSeq 2500. Using fastp at Q25 and MiXCR, TCRdb reprocessed the public reads and kept productive beta chains. Under each unique CDR3 protein, matching rows form one entry showing the most common genes and DNA. In all, the sample holds about 300,000 distinct CDR3 sequences, and just over 20% of those were seen once. Around 9.6% of the sample belongs to the ten largest clones. CDR1 and CDR2 are drawn from the germline V gene: MNHNS, SASEGT. The CDR3 starts with the cysteine, ends with the phenylalanine, and has 21 residues. The DNA shown is the 63-base CDR3, in frame from base 1. V was cut back by 6 bases and J by 3 bases, leaving a gap of 32 bases between them.

This entry belongs to a study of response to subunit inactivated influenza vaccine (dated by TCRdb to between 2017 and 2018). Regarding the research as a whole: Deep quantitative T cell receptor repertoire profiling was used in the study to track responses to a trivalent subunit inactivated influenza vaccine. What the research found in general, with its limitations: According to the authors, only a limited number of new T cells may be recruited by each seasonal influenza vaccination.

Here the chain combines TRBV6-1 and TRBJ2-2, with the D call perhaps TRBD1 or TRBD2, as 5 bases match in each case. This receptor was taken from a man aged 50-75 years who received an inactivated influenza vaccine. Donor details come from another sample of the same person, matched by shared clones. Material: PBMCs from blood, obtained around 22 months after vaccination. Here the CDR3 is given as CASRDTGWGRVLVEDTGELFF. The DNA sequence follows: TGTGCCAGCAGAGATACGGGATGGGGCAGGGTCTTAGTCGAGGACACCGGGGAGCTGTTTTTT.